This T cell receptor beta chain was profiled in a study of cytomegalovirus exposure and HLA in healthy donors. About the research overall: Of approximately 400 genotyped donors, about 81% clustered with self-reported Caucasian donors. The study, taken as a whole, reports: Rare TCR sequences predominated, though certain public TCRs were found in many donors. At a 0.05 false discovery rate, a later analysis found about 17,000 TCR beta sequences to be associated with HLA alleles.

Turning to this clone: The target antigen is unknown.

PCR employed 60 Vbeta and 13 Jbeta primers. Using immunoSEQ multiplex PCR, the repertoire was profiled, and TCRdb retains in-frame clones only, with some absent. The sample shows approximately 190,000 clones, roughly 80% of them seen only once. This clonotype was obtained from a woman in her late teens or twenties in good health and CMV-seronegative. The sample comprised PBMCs.

Here the CDR3 reads CASIPSPRGQETQYF. In DNA, the CDR3 is TGCGCCAGCATCCCCTCCCCCAGGGGGCAAGAGACCCAGTACTTC. The V gene is TRBV5-1, the J gene TRBJ2-5, with 7 bases that match TRBD1. The germline CDR1 and CDR2 sequences are SGHRS and YFSETQ. Trimming took 6 bases from V and 2 from J; bases not matched to a gene: 10. The CDR3 runs 15 residues.